The entry below describes one T cell receptor (beta chain). Losses at the gene ends were 4 bases for V and 6 bases for J; bases not matched to a gene: 12. Per germline, CDR1 SEHNR and CDR2 FQNEAQ (reference sequence). The CDR3 consists of 15 residues. This sample was included in a study of blood T cell repertoires in COVID-19. Study details: Acute and convalescent COVID-19 specimens originated in the United States, Italy and Spain. T cells, B-cell-depleted T cells, or PBMCs provided the cDNA or gDNA that served as material.

Per the original methods: Researchers report that nucleated cell counts were estimated from reference gene primer amplification. Assay: immunoSEQ multiplex PCR; the TCRdb copy retains only in-frame clones and omits some. Clone size and V and J calls were adopted from that table, with D and trimming inferred from the DNA. Among more than 150,000 clones, roughly four fifths were seen once, and the ten largest hold approximately 6.5%. The rearrangement joins TRBV7-9 to TRBJ2-7; 7 positions agree with TRBD1. This TCR was sampled from a woman in her thirties or forties with acute or convalescent COVID-19. The sequenced sample consisted of peripheral blood. The CDR3 region has the DNA TGTGCCAGCAGCTCACCTCGGACAGGTTTGAGCGAGCAGTACTTC. Protein product: CASSSPRTGLSEQYF.